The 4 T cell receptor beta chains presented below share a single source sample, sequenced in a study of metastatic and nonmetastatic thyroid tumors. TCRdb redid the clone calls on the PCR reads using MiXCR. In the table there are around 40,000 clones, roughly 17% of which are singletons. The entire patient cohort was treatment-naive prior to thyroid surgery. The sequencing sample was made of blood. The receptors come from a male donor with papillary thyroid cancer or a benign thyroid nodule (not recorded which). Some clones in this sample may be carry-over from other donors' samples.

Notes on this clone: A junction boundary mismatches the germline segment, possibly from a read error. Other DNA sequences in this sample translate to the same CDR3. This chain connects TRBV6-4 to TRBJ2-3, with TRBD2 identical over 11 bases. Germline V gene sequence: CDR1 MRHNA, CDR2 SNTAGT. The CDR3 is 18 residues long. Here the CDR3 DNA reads TGTGCCAGCAATGACGGGACTAGCGGTGGGGAGGTCTCAGATACGCAGTATTTC. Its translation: CASNDGTSGGEVSDTQYF.

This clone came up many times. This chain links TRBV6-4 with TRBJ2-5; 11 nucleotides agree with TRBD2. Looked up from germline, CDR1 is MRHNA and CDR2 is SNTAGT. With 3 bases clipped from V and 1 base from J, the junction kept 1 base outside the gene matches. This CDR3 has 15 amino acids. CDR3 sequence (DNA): TGTGCCAGCAGTGAACTAGCGGGGGCCCAAGAGACCCAGTACTTC. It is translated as CASSELAGAQETQYF.

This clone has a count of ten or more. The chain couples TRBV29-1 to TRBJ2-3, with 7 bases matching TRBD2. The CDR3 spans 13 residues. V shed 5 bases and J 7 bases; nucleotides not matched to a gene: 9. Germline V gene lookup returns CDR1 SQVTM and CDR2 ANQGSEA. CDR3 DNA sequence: TGCAGCGTTCTAGCGGCAGGCGTAAATACGCAGTATTTT. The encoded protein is CSVLAAGVNTQYF.

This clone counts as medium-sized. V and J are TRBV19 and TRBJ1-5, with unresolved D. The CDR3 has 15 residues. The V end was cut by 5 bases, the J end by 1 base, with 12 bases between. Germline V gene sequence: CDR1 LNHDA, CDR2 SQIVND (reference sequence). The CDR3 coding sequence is TGTGCCAGTAGTCCCCCGACAAGCAGCAATCAGCCCCAGCATTTT. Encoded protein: CASSPPTSSNQPQHF.